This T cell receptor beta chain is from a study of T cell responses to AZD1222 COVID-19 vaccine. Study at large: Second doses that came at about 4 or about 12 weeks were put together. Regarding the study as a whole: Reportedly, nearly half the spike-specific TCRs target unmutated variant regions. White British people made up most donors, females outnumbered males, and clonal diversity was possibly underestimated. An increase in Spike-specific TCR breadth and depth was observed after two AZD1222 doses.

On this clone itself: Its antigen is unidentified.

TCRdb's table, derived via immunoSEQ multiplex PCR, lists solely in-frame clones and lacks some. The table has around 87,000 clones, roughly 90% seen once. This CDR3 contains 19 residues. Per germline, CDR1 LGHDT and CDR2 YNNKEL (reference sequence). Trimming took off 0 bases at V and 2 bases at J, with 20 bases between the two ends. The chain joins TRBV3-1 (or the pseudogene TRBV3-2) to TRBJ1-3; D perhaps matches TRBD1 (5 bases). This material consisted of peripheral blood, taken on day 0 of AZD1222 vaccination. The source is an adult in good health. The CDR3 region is CASSQDDSLAYGTGNTIYF. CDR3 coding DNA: TGTGCCAGCAGCCAAGATGACAGCCTAGCTTACGGCACTGGAAACACCATATATTTT.